Listed below are T cell receptor beta chains from one sample, sequenced in a study of blood T cell repertoires in COVID-19. TCRdb's table, derived via immunoSEQ multiplex PCR, lists solely in-frame clones and lacks some. The sample includes 230,000 or so clones, approximately 90% of them seen just once. The specimen was PBMCs or T cells enriched from blood (not recorded which). These receptors all come from a woman aged 40 to 50 with acute COVID-19. Each CDR3 is given with its conserved first and last residue. The D gene is left open where the match is weak. Clone size is not always given. Where it is, it says once, few, many or a class for expanded clones.

TRBJ2-1	few	TRBV5-4	TRBD2	TGTGCCAGCAGCTTGGAGGTCGGCGGGAGGAGAGGAAATGAGCAGTTCTTC	CASSLEVGGRRGNEQFF
TRBJ2-5	.	TRBV6-5	TRBD1	TGTGCCAGTAAGGTGACAGGGGTAAGGGAGACCCAGTACTTC	CASKVTGVRETQYF
TRBJ1-3	.	TRBV19	.	TGTGCCAGTAGTCCCGTGCCCAGTAGGGGGTCCTCTGGAAACACCATATATTTT	CASSPVPSRGSSGNTIYF
TRBJ2-4	.	TRBV5-1	TRBD1	TGCGCCAGCAGCCCCGAGAGGGGGACAGGGGGCTTAGCCAAAAACATTCAGTACTTC	CASSPERGTGGLAKNIQYF
TRBJ1-6	.	TRBV4-2	TRBD1	TGTGCCAGCAGCCAACCCGGACAGGCCGGTTCACCCCTCCACTTT	CASSQPGQAGSPLHF
TRBJ1-4	.	TRBV7-2	.	TGTGCCAGCAGCTTAGTAGTAGGTCGGGGAGAAAAACTGTTTTTT	CASSLVVGRGEKLFF
TRBJ2-7	.	TRBV5-6	.	TGTGCCAGCACCCCTGGGGTAGGGGGAACCTACGAGCAGTACTTC	CASTPGVGGTYEQYF
TRBJ1-6	.	TRBV7-8	TRBD1	TGTGCCAGCAGCTTGGGACAGACCCCTAATTCACCCCTCCACTTT	CASSLGQTPNSPLHF
TRBJ2-3	.	TRBV7-9	TRBD1	TGTGCCAGCCGGGACAGGCTACACACAGATACGCAGTATTTT	CASRDRLHTDTQYF
TRBJ1-1	.	TRBV27	TRBD1	TGTGCCAGCAGTCAAACAGGGGGCACTGAAGCTTTCTTT	CASSQTGGTEAFF
TRBJ2-1	.	TRBV9	TRBD2	TGTGCCAGCAGCGCGCCACTAGCGGGGGGGATCTACAATGAGCAGTTCTTC	CASSAPLAGGIYNEQFF
TRBJ1-5	.	TRBV28	.	TGTGCCAGCAGCCCCCCTTATCTCAATCAGCCCCAGCATTTT	CASSPPYLNQPQHF
TRBJ2-5	.	TRBV6-2/TRBV6-3	TRBD2	TGTGCCAGCAGCGGAATTAGCGGGAGGGCTAGGTTGGAGACCCAGTACTTC	CASSGISGRARLETQYF
TRBJ1-3	.	TRBV24-1	.	TGTGCCACCAGTGATGCCACTAGCTCTGGAAACACCATATATTTT	CATSDATSSGNTIYF
TRBJ2-3	.	TRBV6-4	TRBD2	TGTGCCAGCAGTGGGACTAGCGGGTCGGGGGATACGCAGTATTTT	CASSGTSGSGDTQYF
TRBJ2-1	once	TRBV5-1	TRBD2	TGCGCCAGCAGCGCCTTGACTAGCGGGGGGGCGACTGAGCAGTTCTTC	CASSALTSGGATEQFF
TRBJ2-1	once	TRBV5-6	.	TGTGCCAGCAGCTTGCTCCCGGGAATAAGCTCCTACAATGAGCAGTTCTTC	CASSLLPGISSYNEQFF
TRBJ1-1	.	TRBV5-3	TRBD1	TGTGCCAGAAGCAGTACAGGGGGCAACACTGAAGCTTTCTTT	CARSSTGGNTEAFF
TRBJ2-3	.	TRBV7-9	TRBD1	TGTGCCAGCAGCTTCGGGCGAAGAACAGGGGAAAAAGGAGATACGCAGTATTTT	CASSFGRRTGEKGDTQYF
TRBJ1-2	.	TRBV6-6	.	TGTGCCAGCAGCCCTGGCGGTGGCTACACCTTC	CASSPGGGYTF
TRBJ1-2	.	TRBV29-1	.	TGCAGCGTTGACCCAGGCGCCCAGGGCTATGGCTACACCTTC	CSVDPGAQGYGYTF
TRBJ1-2	.	TRBV7-8	TRBD1	TGTGCCAGCAGCTGGAGGACAGGGGACTCTTCTGGCTACACCTTC	CASSWRTGDSSGYTF
TRBJ1-2	.	TRBV14	.	TGTGCCAGCAGCCGGACCACAGGAACTGCTAACTATGGCTACACCTTC	CASSRTTGTANYGYTF
TRBJ1-5	few	TRBV28	.	TGTGCCAGCAGTTTACCAGGGGTTCAGCCCCAGCATTTT	CASSLPGVQPQHF
TRBJ1-5	.	TRBV2	TRBD1	TGTGCCAGCAGTGGACAGGGAGGACAGCCCCAGCATTTT	CASSGQGGQPQHF
TRBJ2-7	.	TRBV5-4	TRBD1	TGTGCCAGCAGCGTTGACAGGGGGTCCTACGAGCAGTACTTC	CASSVDRGSYEQYF
TRBJ2-7	.	TRBV12-3/TRBV12-4	TRBD2	TGTGCCACCCAGCGGGGGGCGATTCGCGAGCAGTACTTC	CATQRGAIREQYF
TRBJ2-5	.	TRBV19	.	TGTGCCAGTAGTTTTGGGAGGTTGGAGACCCAGTACTTC	CASSFGRLETQYF
TRBJ1-2	.	TRBV5-4	.	TGTGCCAGCAGCTTGTTAGAAGGGGTATATGGCTACACCTTC	CASSLLEGVYGYTF
TRBJ2-2	.	TRBV10-1	TRBD1	TGCGCCAGCAGTGAGGGAACCGGGACAGGGAGGACCGGGGAGCTGTTTTTT	CASSEGTGTGRTGELFF
TRBJ1-5	.	TRBV6-1	TRBD1	TGTGCCAGCAGTGGGCCGGACGGGACAGGAGATTATCAGCCCCAGCATTTT	CASSGPDGTGDYQPQHF
TRBJ2-4	few	TRBV3-1/TRBV3-2	.	TGTGCCAGCAGCCAAGTCGATACAGGGCTACAGTACTTC	CASSQVDTGLQYF
TRBJ2-5	many	TRBV18	.	TGTGCCAGCTCACCTAGCGGTCAAGGGGAGACCCAGTACTTC	CASSPSGQGETQYF
TRBJ2-1	.	TRBV19	TRBD2	TGTGCCAGTAGTCCGACTAGCGGGGGGGCAATTTCGGGTGAGCAGTTCTTC	CASSPTSGGAISGEQFF
TRBJ2-1	once	TRBV7-8	.	TGTGCCAGCAGCTCTACTAGGTACTATGAGCAGTTCTTC	CASSSTRYYEQFF
TRBJ1-5	.	TRBV6-2/TRBV6-3	.	TGTGCCAGCAGTTACGGGCGGGGGACTGCTAATAGCAATCAGCCCCAGCATTTT	CASSYGRGTANSNQPQHF
TRBJ1-1	.	TRBV19	TRBD1	TGTGCCAGTACCATCCTGACAGGGATGGGCACTGAAGCTTTCTTT	CASTILTGMGTEAFF
TRBJ2-6	.	TRBV6-5	TRBD1	TGTGCCGTCAGGCAGGGGGACATTGGGGCCAACGTCCTGACTTTC	CAVRQGDIGANVLTF
TRBJ1-2	few	TRBV2	.	TGTGCCAGCAAACAGGCCACAACTAACTATGGCTACACCTTC	CASKQATTNYGYTF
TRBJ2-3	.	TRBV9	.	TGTGCCAGCAGCGCTCAGGGAACTAGCACAGATACGCAGTATTTT	CASSAQGTSTDTQYF
TRBJ1-1	.	TRBV4-3	.	TGCGCCAGCAGCCAAGATGGGCGCCCCCCGAACACTGAAGCTTTCTTT	CASSQDGRPPNTEAFF
TRBJ2-3	.	TRBV11-3	TRBD2	TGTGCCAGCACCCTAGGCGGGACTAGGGGGGGGGATACGCAGTATTTT	CASTLGGTRGGDTQYF
TRBJ1-2	.	TRBV11-2	TRBD1	TGTGCCAGCAGCTTAGTTACAGGGGGCGCGAACTATGGCTACACCTTC	CASSLVTGGANYGYTF
TRBJ1-5	.	TRBV6-5	.	TGTGCCAGCAGTTACTCTTTGGCAGGGGATCAGCCCCAGCATTTT	CASSYSLAGDQPQHF
TRBJ1-4	few	TRBV5-1	TRBD1	TGCGCCAGCAGCAAGACAGGGTCGGAAAGTGAAAAACTGTTTTTT	CASSKTGSESEKLFF
TRBJ1-1	.	TRBV19	.	TGTGCCAGTGACCCGGGTTGGAACACTGAAGCTTTCTTT	CASDPGWNTEAFF
TRBJ2-5	.	TRBV29-1	TRBD1	TGCAGCGTTCTGAAAGGGGGCATGGAGACCCAGTACTTC	CSVLKGGMETQYF
TRBJ1-2	once	TRBV5-1	TRBD1	TGCGCCAGCAGCTCGGACAGGGGCTATAACTATGGCTACACCTTC	CASSSDRGYNYGYTF
TRBJ1-1	.	TRBV4-1	TRBD1	TGCGCCAGCAGCCACGACAGGGTGGACACTGAAGCTTTCTTT	CASSHDRVDTEAFF
TRBJ1-1	.	TRBV20-1	.	TGCAGTGCTCTGGACAGATCAGAAGCTTTCTTT	CSALDRSEAFF